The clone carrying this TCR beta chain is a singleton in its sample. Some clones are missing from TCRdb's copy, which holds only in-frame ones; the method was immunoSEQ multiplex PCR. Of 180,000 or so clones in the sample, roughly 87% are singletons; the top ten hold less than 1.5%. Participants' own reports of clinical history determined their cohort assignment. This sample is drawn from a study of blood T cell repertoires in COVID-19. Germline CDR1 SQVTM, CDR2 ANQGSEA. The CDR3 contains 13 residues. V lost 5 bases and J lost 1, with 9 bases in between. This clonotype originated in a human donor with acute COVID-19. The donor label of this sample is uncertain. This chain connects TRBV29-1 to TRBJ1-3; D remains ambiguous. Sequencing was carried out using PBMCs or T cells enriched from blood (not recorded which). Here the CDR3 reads CSVSLTSGNTIYF. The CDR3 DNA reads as TGCAGCGTTTCCCTGACATCTGGAAACACCATATATTTT.